This is a list of T cell receptor beta chains from one sample in a study of blood T cells in healthy people across ages. One entry per CDR3 protein results from TCRdb running MiXCR on the 5' RACE reads. Found here are about 830,000 distinct CDR3 sequences, roughly 50% of them singletons; the top ten hold roughly 22%. Sequencing used blood. Every receptor here comes from a man under 40 in good health. Both conserved end residues are part of each CDR3. D genes are given only for firm matches. Clone sizes are given selectively: once, few, many, or a class where the clone is expanded.

d_call	cdr3_length	v_call	j_call	clone_size	cdr3_nt	cdr3_aa
NA	13	TRBV7-2	TRBJ2-5	NA	TGTGCCAGCAGCTTAATGGAATCGGAGACCCAGTACTTC	CASSLMESETQYF
TRBD2	17	TRBV6-1	TRBJ2-3	once	TGTGCCAGCAGTGAAATCTTCGGCGGGAGGCGGGCAGATACGCAGTATTTT	CASSEIFGGRRADTQYF
NA	14	TRBV29-1	TRBJ2-7	NA	TGCAGCGTTGAGAAGGTTCTGGGGTCCTACGAGCAGTACTTC	CSVEKVLGSYEQYF
NA	14	TRBV7-9	TRBJ2-7	NA	TGTGCCAGCAGCCCCTCGAACTATCTCTACGAGCAGTACTTC	CASSPSNYLYEQYF
NA	14	TRBV12-5	TRBJ2-1	once	TGTGCTAGTGGTTTGGTCCCCAGCGGTGGTGAGCAGTTCTTC	CASGLVPSGGEQFF
TRBD2	17	TRBV6-6	TRBJ2-7	NA	TGTGCCAGCAGCCATCATAATTCGGGACTACTCTACTACGAGCAGTACTTC	CASSHHNSGLLYYEQYF
TRBD1	14	TRBV6-5	TRBJ2-7	NA	TGTGCCAGCAGTGACTCGAGGGGACAGGGTGAGCAGTACTTC	CASSDSRGQGEQYF
TRBD1	16	TRBV14	TRBJ1-2	NA	TGTGCCAGCAGCCACCGGGACAGGGGATCTAACTATGGCTACACCTTC	CASSHRDRGSNYGYTF
NA	16	TRBV7-9	TRBJ2-5	NA	TGTGCCACTGCCGGGGGCGTAAGTGAGGAGACAGAGACCCAGTACTTC	CATAGGVSEETETQYF
NA	17	TRBV12-5	TRBJ2-3	NA	TGTGCTAGTGGTTTGGTAAGATATCAGGAGGGGACAGATACGCAGTATTTT	CASGLVRYQEGTDTQYF
NA	13	TRBV5-1	TRBJ2-5	many	TGTGCCAGCAGCTTACAGGGCCAAGAGACCCAGTACTTC	CASSLQGQETQYF
NA	13	TRBV1	TRBJ1-6	NA	TGCACCAGCAGCCAACCTCCGGGTTCACCCCTCCACTTT	CTSSQPPGSPLHF
TRBD1	18	TRBV20-1	TRBJ1-6	NA	TGCAGTGCTACCGGGACAGGGGCGTACCCAAGATATAATTCACCCCTCCACTTT	CSATGTGAYPRYNSPLHF
TRBD1	19	TRBV20-1	TRBJ2-4	NA	TGCAGTGCTGCCCCAATCCCGGGACAGGGAATTGAAGCCAAAAACATTAAGTACTTC	CSAAPIPGQGIEAKNIKYF
NA	16	TRBV11-3	TRBJ2-1	NA	TGTGCCAGCAGCTTAGGGATGGGAGGATATGGCAATGAGCAGTTCTTC	CASSLGMGGYGNEQFF
NA	14	TRBV5-1	TRBJ1-2	NA	TGCGCCAGCAGCCCCGGACAAATTACGGAGGGCTACACCTTC	CASSPGQITEGYTF